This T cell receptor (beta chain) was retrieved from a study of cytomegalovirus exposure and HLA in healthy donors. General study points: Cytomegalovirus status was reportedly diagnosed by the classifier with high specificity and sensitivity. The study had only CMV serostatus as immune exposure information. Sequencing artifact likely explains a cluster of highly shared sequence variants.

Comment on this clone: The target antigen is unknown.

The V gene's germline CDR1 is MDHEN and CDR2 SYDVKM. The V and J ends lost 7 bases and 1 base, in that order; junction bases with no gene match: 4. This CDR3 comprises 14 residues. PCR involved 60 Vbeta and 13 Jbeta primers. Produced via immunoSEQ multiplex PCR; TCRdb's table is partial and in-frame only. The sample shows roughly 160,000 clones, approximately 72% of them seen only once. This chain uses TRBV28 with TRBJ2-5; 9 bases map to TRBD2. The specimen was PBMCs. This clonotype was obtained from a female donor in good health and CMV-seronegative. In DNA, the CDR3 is TGTGCCAGCAAAAGCGGGGGGATCCAAGAGACCCAGTACTTC. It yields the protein CASKSGGIQETQYF.